The 23 T cell receptor beta chains below were found in one sample sequenced in a study of blood T cell repertoires in COVID-19. Data came from immunoSEQ multiplex PCR; TCRdb stores just in-frame clones and leaves some out. The table records hundreds of thousands of clones, approximately 90% of them present only once. Sample: peripheral blood. The source of these receptors is a woman in her forties or fifties who had recovered from COVID-19.

The CDR3 loop reads CASSPWDSPTETQYF. The DNA of the CDR3 is TGTGCCAGCAGTCCGTGGGACAGCCCGACGGAGACCCAGTACTTC. The chain combines TRBV27 with TRBJ2-5; 7 nucleotides match TRBD1. After removal of 5 bases from V and 5 bases from J, the junction contained 11 bases not matched to a gene. From germline, CDR1 is MNHEY and CDR2 SMNVEV (reference sequence). The CDR3 is made up of 15 amino acids.

V and J are TRBV13 and TRBJ2-2, with 13 bases that match TRBD2. The CDR3 length is 16 residues. Looked up from germline, CDR1 is PRHDT and CDR2 is FYEKMQ (reference sequence). Trimming removed 7 bases from V and 8 bases from J; junction bases left unmatched: 10. CDR3 protein: CASTMGLAGPTGELFF. CDR3 in DNA: TGTGCCAGCACTATGGGACTAGCGGGGCCTACAGGGGAGCTGTTTTTT.

The CDR3 coding sequence is TGCGCCAGCAGCCGCCACCCAGGGAACGAGCAGCCCCAGCATTTT. Protein sequence: CASSRHPGNEQPQHF. This chain links TRBV5-1 with TRBJ1-5, with D possibly matching TRBD1 (5 bases). CDR3 size: 15 residues. Trimming removed 4 bases from V and 7 bases from J, with 18 bases in between. Per germline, CDR1 SGHRS and CDR2 YFSETQ.

DNA for the CDR3: TGCAGCGCCTCCGAGGGGGTTCTCGATCAGCCCCAGCATTTT. Translating gives CSASEGVLDQPQHF. The V and J genes are TRBV29-1 and TRBJ1-5; maybe TRBD1 (6 bases). The germline V gene has CDR1 SQVTM and CDR2 ANQGSEA. With 7 bases removed from V and 5 bases from J, the gap between germline ends came to 18 bases. The CDR3 runs to 14 residues.

V and J are TRBV4-2 and TRBJ2-1; D uncertain. CDR3 length: 17 amino acids. The germline V gene encodes CDR1 LGHNA and CDR2 YNFKEQ. V was pared by 2 bases and J by 8 bases, with 22 bases between. Here the CDR3 reads CASSQPFGGKAVDEQFF. The CDR3 DNA sequence: TGTGCCAGCAGCCAACCGTTCGGCGGAAAAGCCGTCGATGAGCAGTTCTTC.

This rearrangement joins TRBV30 to TRBJ2-7; the match to TRBD1 covers 10 bases. J was trimmed by 2 bases and V by 5 bases; bases with no gene match: 3. Germline-derived CDR1 and CDR2 are GTSNPN and SVGIG (reference sequence). The CDR3 totals 13 residues. The CDR3 DNA follows: TGTGCCTGGGGGACAGGGGAAACCTACGAGCAGTACTTC. It encodes CAWGTGETYEQYF. Using reference TRBV30 and TRBJ2-7 for the parts outside the CDR3, the full variable domain is SQTIHQWPATLVQPVGSPLSLECTVEGTSNPNLYWYRQAAGRGLQLLFYSVGIGQISSEVPQNLSASRPQDRQFILSSKKLLLSDSGFYLCAWGTGETYEQYFGPGTRLTVT.

V and J are TRBV12-3 or TRBV12-4 and TRBJ1-6; perhaps TRBD1 as D (5 bases). The CDR3 has 12 amino acids. Trimming removed 5 bases from V and 11 bases from J, with 10 bases in between. In nucleotides, the CDR3 is TGTGCCAGCAGTCCGGGGGGTACACCCCTCCACTTT. As protein: CASSPGGTPLHF.

This clone occurred once. The chain employs TRBV19 and TRBJ1-1; D uncertain. Trimming removed 6 bases at V and 1 base at J, with 21 bases between. Germline V CDR1 and CDR2: LNHDA, SQIVND (reference sequence). The CDR3 length is 17 residues. CDR3 amino acids: CASRTREGLEGNTEAFF. CDR3 nucleotides: TGTGCCAGTAGGACCAGAGAGGGCTTGGAGGGGAACACTGAAGCTTTCTTT.

The chain couples TRBV30 to TRBJ1-1, with 9 nucleotides matching TRBD1. The CDR3 totals 17 residues. The germline CDR1 and CDR2 sequences are GTSNPN and SVGIG (reference sequence). V was pared by 4 bases and J by 4 bases, with 16 bases of the junction left unmatched. CDR3 amino acids: CAWTLSDRGALSTEAFF. DNA for the CDR3: TGTGCCTGGACCCTCTCTGACAGGGGGGCATTGAGCACTGAAGCTTTCTTT.

The chain is built from TRBV5-4 and TRBJ2-2, with no clear D. The V end lost 0 bases, the J end lost 7 bases, and 7 bases lay between the germline ends. The length of the CDR3 is 13 residues. The germline gives CDR1 SGHNT, CDR2 YYREEE (reference sequence). CDR3: CASSLERVGELFF. The CDR3 DNA reads TGTGCCAGCAGCTTGGAACGGGTCGGGGAGCTGTTTTTT.

This clone was recorded once. This chain links TRBV10-3 with TRBJ2-3; 7 bases map to TRBD2. After removal of 9 bases from V and 5 bases from J, the junction contained 17 bases not matched to a gene. Germline V gene data show CDR1 as ENHRY and CDR2 as SYGVKD. The CDR3 extends over 16 amino acids. CDR3 bases: TGTGCCATTAGGATAGAGAGCGGGATTCGAGAAGATACGCAGTATTTT. This gives the protein CAIRIESGIREDTQYF.

The rearrangement uses TRBV7-2 and TRBJ2-7, with unresolved D. V lost 5 bases and J 0 bases, leaving 8 bases between the germline ends. In germline, CDR1 is SGHTA, CDR2 FQGNSA. The CDR3 totals 13 residues. The CDR3 reads CASSRSISYEQYF. CDR3 nucleotide sequence: TGTGCCAGCAGCCGCTCTATCTCCTACGAGCAGTACTTC.

The CDR3 sequence: CASSLGAGPSYEQYF. CDR3 coding DNA: TGTGCCAGCAGCTTAGGGGCGGGGCCCTCCTACGAGCAGTACTTC. V is TRBV7-2 and J is TRBJ2-7; maybe TRBD2 (6 bases). The CDR3 runs 15 residues. CDR1 SGHTA and CDR2 FQGNSA come from the germline V gene. Trimming pared 1 base from V and 0 bases from J, leaving 10 bases between.

The rearrangement links TRBV11-3 to TRBJ2-3; TRBD2 matches at 13 bases. This CDR3 is 18 amino acids long. V was pared by 5 bases and J by 4 bases, with 12 bases of the junction left unmatched. From germline, CDR1 is SGHNT and CDR2 YENEEA. CDR3 DNA sequence: TGTGCCAGCAGCCTACAACTAGCGGGGGGGCATGGCCCAGATACGCAGTATTTT. Amino acid sequence: CASSLQLAGGHGPDTQYF.

The chain carries TRBV9 and TRBJ1-2, with 11 nucleotides matching TRBD1. With V trimmed by 4 bases and J by 4 bases, 3 bases remained unmatched. Germline V gene data show CDR1 as SGDLS and CDR2 as YYNGEE. The length of the CDR3 is 14 residues. The chain's CDR3 is CASSSGTGGYGYTF. CDR3 bases: TGTGCCAGCAGCTCGGGGACAGGGGGCTATGGCTACACCTTC. Together with reference TRBV9 and TRBJ1-2, the CDR3 gives the full variable domain: DSGVTQTPKHLITATGQRVTLRCSPRSGDLSVYWYQQSLDQGLQFLIQYYNGEERAKGNILERFSAQQFPDLHSELNLSSLELGDSALYFCASSSGTGGYGYTFGSGTRLTVV.

This sequence joins TRBV15 and TRBJ1-1, with D possibly TRBD1 on 6 matching bases. CDR1 is LNHNV and CDR2 is YYDKDF in the germline V gene (reference sequence). V gave up 1 base and J gave up 5 bases, with 17 bases separating them. CDR3 size: 16 residues. CDR3 residues: CATSRGVGRGGTEAFF. DNA for the CDR3: TGTGCCACCAGCAGAGGAGTCGGCAGGGGCGGAACTGAAGCTTTCTTT. Together with reference TRBV15 and TRBJ1-1, the CDR3 gives the full variable domain: DAMVIQNPRYQVTQFGKPVTLSCSQTLNHNVMYWYQQKSSQAPKLLFHYYDKDFNNEADTPDNFQSRRPNTSFCFLDIRSPGLGDTAMYLCATSRGVGRGGTEAFFGQGTRLTVV.

V and J are TRBV30 and TRBJ1-5; 8 positions agree with TRBD1. The CDR3 has 13 amino acids. The V segment lost 5 bases and the J segment 5 bases; nucleotides outside the gene matches: 5. Germline V gives CDR1 GTSNPN, CDR2 SVGIG (reference sequence). CDR3 in amino acids: CAWSPDRDQPQHF. The CDR3 region has the DNA TGTGCCTGGTCCCCGGACAGGGATCAGCCCCAGCATTTT.

This clone was found once. The rearrangement uses TRBV30 and TRBJ2-3, with 10 nucleotides matching TRBD2. Germline V gives CDR1 GTSNPN, CDR2 SVGIG (reference sequence). The CDR3 is 15 amino acids. Losses at the gene ends were 4 bases for V and 2 bases for J; bases not matched to a gene: 6. The CDR3 region has the DNA TGTGCCTGGACCAAGGGACTAGCGCTCACAGATACGCAGTATTTT. Translated: CAWTKGLALTDTQYF.

The chain has TRBV4-3 and TRBJ1-5; TRBD1 might be the D (5 bases). The V end lost 0 bases, the J end lost 7 bases, and 13 bases lay between the germline ends. Germline V gives CDR1 LGHNA, CDR2 YSLEER. This CDR3 is 15 amino acids long. CDR3 nucleotide sequence: TGCGCCAGCAGCCAAGACACGGGGGGTCGGCAGCCCCAGCATTTT. Residues: CASSQDTGGRQPQHF.

The genes are TRBV5-1 and TRBJ2-2, with a possible D match to TRBD1 (5 bases). V lost 2 bases and J 2 bases, leaving 16 bases between the germline ends. The CDR3 is 17 amino acids. The germline CDR1 and CDR2 sequences are SGHRS and YFSETQ. CDR3 nucleotide sequence: TGCGCCAGCAGCTTTAGACAGTCTCTTTCTAACACCGGGGAGCTGTTTTTT. It codes for CASSFRQSLSNTGELFF.

The chain carries TRBV11-1 and TRBJ2-5; 10 bases fit TRBD1. Germline CDR1 SGHAT, CDR2 FQDESV (reference sequence). This CDR3 is 16 amino acids long. The junction had 10 bases not matched to a gene; V was cut back by 8 bases and J by 1 base. CDR3 region: CASELGDRGFQETQYF. CDR3 coding DNA: TGTGCCAGCGAGCTAGGGGACAGGGGCTTCCAAGAGACCCAGTACTTC. Looking up the rest from reference TRBV11-1 and TRBJ2-5 gives the full variable domain: EAEVAQSPRYKITEKSQAVAFWCDPISGHATLYWYRQILGQGPELLVQFQDESVVDDSQLPKDRFSAERLKGVDSTLKIQPAELGDSAMYLCASELGDRGFQETQYFGPGTRLLVL.

The genes are TRBV6-6 and TRBJ1-4; 8 nucleotides agree with TRBD1. The length of the CDR3 is 16 residues. Trimming at V came to 6 bases and at J to 10 bases, leaving 16 bases not matched to a gene. The germline V gene has CDR1 MNHNY and CDR2 SVGAGI (reference sequence). CDR3 DNA: TGTGCCAGCAGGGCACAGGGGGGGTGGGAGTTTGCAAAACTGTTTTTT. This gives the protein CASRAQGGWEFAKLFF.

The chain is built from TRBV6-2 or TRBV6-3 and TRBJ2-3; D gene ambiguous. Trimming took off 6 bases at V and 2 bases at J, with 9 bases between the two ends. Germline CDR1 is MNHEY and CDR2 is SVGEGT. This CDR3 has 13 amino acids. The CDR3 nucleotides are TGTGCCAGCAGCCCCCGGGTCACAGATACGCAGTATTTT. This codes for CASSPRVTDTQYF.